This T cell receptor beta chain appears in the sequencing data of a study of CD8 T cells in ankylosing spondylitis. Overall study results and limits: Apparently characteristic of ankylosing spondylitis blood was a TCR beta motif (eight highly homologous variants). Disease-linked clones had a CD8+ phenotype and relatively low frequency in peripheral blood. In the blood and synovial fluid of reactive arthritis, some motif variants had been previously reported. Reports say disease-linked clones showed up significantly more in matched ankylosing spondylitis synovial fluid.

This clonotype was observed many times. Its specificity is not known. CDR1 DFQATT and CDR2 SNEGSKA come from the germline V gene (reference sequence). The ends were cut back, 3 bases at V and 2 bases at J, with 12 bases in the middle. There are 14 residues in the CDR3. TCRdb redid the calling of the 5' RACE reads with MiXCR, one entry per CDR3 protein. Counted here are about 250,000 distinct CDR3 sequences, 7% to 10% occurring once; the ten biggest clones make up more than 4%. Sequencing was carried out using blood, either unsorted or a sorted T cell fraction (not recorded which). The sequence derives from a female donor with ankylosing spondylitis or in good health (not recorded which). The V gene is TRBV20-1, the J gene TRBJ2-3, with a possible D match to TRBD2 (6 bases). The CDR3 sequence is CSARGGRPTDTQYF. In DNA, the CDR3 is TGCAGTGCTAGGGGGGGACGCCCCACAGATACGCAGTATTTT.